This TCR beta chain was profiled in a study of beta chain features in type 1 diabetes. General study results and limits: Relative to healthy donors, patients appeared to have naive, central memory and Treg TCRB repertoires that were more similar. VDJ junctions sequenced from type 1 diabetes patients showed fewer insertions and more deletions.

As concerns this clone: Its cognate antigen is unknown.

Heparinised blood was drawn once per donor, averaging roughly 0.11 L. The sequenced template was cDNA made from the entire isolated RNA. The table came from immunoSEQ multiplex PCR; TCRdb's copy has only in-frame clones and leaves some out. This sample has about 360,000 clones, with over 9.5% found just once. Germline CDR1 reads SNHLY; CDR2 reads FYNNEI. V lost 3 bases and J lost 8, with 7 bases in between. The CDR3 spans 12 residues. This sequence originates from a young man in good health. Sequencing was performed on naive CD4+ T cells from blood. This sequence joins TRBV2 and TRBJ1-4; D gene ambiguous. CDR3 DNA: TGTGCCAGCAGTGAGAGGGCGGAAAAACTGTTTTTT. It encodes CASSERAEKLFF.